A selection of T cell receptor beta chains follows, all from one sample in a study of CD4 T cells in relation to SARS-CoV-2 and coronaviruses. Repertoires were generated with immunoSEQ multiplex PCR, while TCRdb's copy carries only in-frame clones and drops some. The repertoire holds 10,000 to 11,000 clones, with around 68% as singletons. These receptors are not linked to any known antigen. Sequenced sample: CD4+ T cells from PBMCs, cultured in vitro. These receptors all stem from a human donor in good health. Each CDR3 is given with its conserved first and last residue. The D gene is left open where the match is weak. Some rows have no size entry. The others give once, few or many, or a class for an expanded clone.

cdr3_nt	cdr3_aa	clone_size	v_call	j_call	d_call
TGTGCCAGCAGCTTAGGCGGGGGGGCGGGCGAGCAGTTCTTC	CASSLGGGAGEQFF	-	TRBV11-2	TRBJ2-1	TRBD2
TGTGCCAGCCGGGGGTCCTACGAGCAGTACTTC	CASRGSYEQYF	-	TRBV27	TRBJ2-7	-
TGCGCCAGCAGCTCGGGAGGGAGCAATCAGCCCCAGCATTTT	CASSSGGSNQPQHF	-	TRBV5-1	TRBJ1-5	-
TGTGCCAGCAGTTCGGGGGGGAACACTGAAGCTTTCTTT	CASSSGGNTEAFF	few	TRBV6-5	TRBJ1-1	-
TGTGCCAGCAGCCGAAATGAAGGGGTGGTATTCATATCCATGAACACTGAAGCTTTCTTT	CASSRNEGVVFISMNTEAFF	-	TRBV5-4	TRBJ1-1	-
TGCAGTGCTAGTGGCCCCGGGACAGGGAGTTTAAGCAATCAGCCCCAGCATTTT	CSASGPGTGSLSNQPQHF	once	TRBV20-1	TRBJ1-5	TRBD1
TGCGCCAGCAGCCAAGATTGGTTAGTCGGGCCTGTAAGGCAGTTCTTC	CASSQDWLVGPVRQFF	-	TRBV4-3	TRBJ2-1	-
TGTGCCAGCAGTTTCTTGGGTCGCGAGCAGTACTTC	CASSFLGREQYF	-	TRBV12-3/TRBV12-4	TRBJ2-7	-
TGTGCCAGCTCACCTCGGGACGGAAATTCACCCCTCCACTTT	CASSPRDGNSPLHF	few	TRBV18	TRBJ1-6	-
TGTGCCAGCAGCCCCTCACGGGGGACAGGGTGGTCTGAAGCTTTCTTT	CASSPSRGTGWSEAFF	-	TRBV11-2	TRBJ1-1	TRBD1
TGCGCCAGCAGCCAATCCCCGCAGAACACCGGGGAGCTGTTTTTT	CASSQSPQNTGELFF	-	TRBV4-3	TRBJ2-2	-
TGCGCCAGCAGCTTGGATGGTTGGGTTGAAGGCTCTGGGGCCAACGTCCTGACTTTC	CASSLDGWVEGSGANVLTF	-	TRBV5-1	TRBJ2-6	-
TGTGCCAGCAGCGCCCTAGCGGGAGGGTATTACGAGCAGTACTTC	CASSALAGGYYEQYF	-	TRBV6-5	TRBJ2-7	TRBD2
TGCGCCAGCAGCTCTTACGCGGACGCGGGGGCTTCGGGGTTCTTC	CASSSYADAGASGFF	-	TRBV5-1	TRBJ2-1	-
TGTGCCAGCAGTTCCGATCCAAATACGCAGTATTTT	CASSSDPNTQYF	-	TRBV7-9	TRBJ2-3	-
TGTGCCAGCAGCTTGGCGGTAGTGGGAGGGTACACCGGGGAGCTGTTTTTT	CASSLAVVGGYTGELFF	-	TRBV5-4	TRBJ2-2	TRBD2
TGTGCCAGCAGTGGAGAGGGCGGGGGGACCTGGGAGACCCAGTACTTC	CASSGEGGGTWETQYF	-	TRBV2	TRBJ2-5	TRBD2
TGTGCCAGCAGCGTAGCTGGTGGGGCGCAGTATTTT	CASSVAGGAQYF	-	TRBV9	TRBJ2-3	-
TGCGCGGACAACCAAGAGACCCAGTACTTC	CADNQETQYF	-	TRBV10-1	TRBJ2-5	-
TGCAGCTTCCCGCGGGGCGGGAGACCCGAGCAGTTCTTC	CSFPRGGRPEQFF	-	TRBV29-1	TRBJ2-1	TRBD2
TGTGCCAGCAGCCATAACAGGGGAGACACTGAAGCTTTCTTT	CASSHNRGDTEAFF	-	TRBV7-8	TRBJ1-1	TRBD1
TGTGCCAGCAGCCCGACCGGCGGCGGAAAACTGTTTTTT	CASSPTGGGKLFF	-	TRBV6-2/TRBV6-3	TRBJ1-4	-
TGCAGCGCGGGGCCTACACAAGAGACCCAGTACTTC	CSAGPTQETQYF	-	TRBV29-1	TRBJ2-5	-
TGTGCCAGCAGCTCAAGGACTAGCGGGAGAGGGGAGCTGTTTTTT	CASSSRTSGRGELFF	once	TRBV3-1/TRBV3-2	TRBJ2-2	TRBD2